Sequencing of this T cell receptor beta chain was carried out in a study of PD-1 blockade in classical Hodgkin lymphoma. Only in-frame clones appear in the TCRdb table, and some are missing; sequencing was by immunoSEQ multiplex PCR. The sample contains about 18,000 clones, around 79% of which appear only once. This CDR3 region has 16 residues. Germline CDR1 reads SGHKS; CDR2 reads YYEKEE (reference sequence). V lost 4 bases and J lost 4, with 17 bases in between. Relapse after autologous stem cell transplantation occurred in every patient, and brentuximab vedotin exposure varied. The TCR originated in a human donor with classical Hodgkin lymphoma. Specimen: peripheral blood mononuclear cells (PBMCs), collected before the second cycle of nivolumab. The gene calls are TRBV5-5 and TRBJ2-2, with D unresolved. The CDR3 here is CASSKTLGIGTGELFF. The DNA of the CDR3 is TGTGCCAGCAGCAAGACCCTGGGAATCGGCACCGGGGAGCTGTTTTTT.